Shown below are 9 T cell receptor beta chains from a single sample sequenced in a study of T cell repertoires in ileal Crohn's disease. This table comes from immunoSEQ multiplex PCR, and its TCRdb copy is limited to in-frame clones, with some not included. The sample yields approximately 4,200 clones, less than 80% seen once. Sequenced sample: ileal tissue. These receptors all come from an adult with Crohn's disease.

J is TRBJ1-5 and V is TRBV30; D ambiguous. The V end lost 3 bases, the J end lost 2 bases, and 8 bases lay between the germline ends. This CDR3 has 13 residues. From germline, CDR1 is GTSNPN and CDR2 SVGIG (reference sequence). The CDR3 reads CAWSPYGNQPQHF. CDR3 nucleotides: TGTGCCTGGAGCCCCTATGGCAATCAGCCCCAGCATTTT.

This clone was counted a few times. V is TRBV19 and J is TRBJ1-2; 8 nucleotides match TRBD1. The V and J ends lost 2 bases and 8 bases, in that order; junction bases with no gene match: 10. CDR3 length equals 15 residues. Per the germline V gene, CDR1 is LNHDA and CDR2 is SQIVND (reference sequence). CDR3 sequence: CASSIQTGDIYGYTF. The CDR3 nucleotides are TGTGCCAGTAGTATACAGACAGGGGATATTTACGGCTACACCTTC.

The chain couples TRBV18 to TRBJ1-6; 12 nucleotides line up with TRBD1. Germline V lookup: CDR1 KGHSH, CDR2 LQKENI. The J segment lost 7 bases and the V segment lost 3 bases, leaving 4 bases of the junction unmatched. The CDR3 loop spans 16 amino acids. As DNA, the CDR3 is TGTGCCAGCTCACCCGGGACAGGGGGCGAAAATTCACCCCTCCACTTT. Translating gives CASSPGTGGENSPLHF. Using reference TRBV18 and TRBJ1-6 for the parts outside the CDR3, the full variable domain is NAGVMQNPRHLVRRRGQEARLRCSPMKGHSHVYWYRQLPEEGLKFMVYLQKENIIDESGMPKERFSAEFPKEGPSILRIQQVVRGDSAAYFCASSPGTGGENSPLHFGNGTRLTVT.

The V call is TRBV19, the J call TRBJ1-4; 10 bases align to TRBD1. The CDR3 spans 16 residues. Germline loops: CDR1 LNHDA, CDR2 SQIVND (reference sequence). V gave up 3 bases and J gave up 3 bases; unmatched junction bases: 4. The CDR3 DNA sequence: TGTGCCAGTAGTATCGAGGGGACAGGGGCTAATGAAAAACTGTTTTTT. Its translation: CASSIEGTGANEKLFF.

The V and J genes are TRBV27 and TRBJ2-1; D ambiguous. Trimming removed 5 bases at V and 7 bases at J, with 15 bases between. CDR3 length: 14 residues. Germline V gene sequence: CDR1 MNHEY, CDR2 SMNVEV (reference sequence). The CDR3 spells CASSPAPQQNEQFF. DNA of the CDR3: TGTGCCAGCAGTCCAGCACCCCAACAGAATGAGCAGTTCTTC.

The gene calls are TRBV6-1 and TRBJ1-6; no clear D. Germline CDR1 is MNHNS and CDR2 is SASEGT. The CDR3 loop spans 12 amino acids. V shed 8 bases and J shed 7 bases, with 9 bases lying between them. In DNA form, the CDR3 reads TGTGCCAGCTCCCGGTTCAATTCACCCCTCCACTTT. Residues: CASSRFNSPLHF.

J is TRBJ2-1 and V is TRBV4-1; D gene unclear. The CDR3 loop spans 16 amino acids. CDR1 MGHRA and CDR2 YSYEKL come from the germline V gene. Trimming removed 2 bases at V and 8 bases at J, with 19 bases between. CDR3 nucleotide sequence: TGCGCCAGCAGCCAACTCAGTTCTTCACCGCCAGATGAGCAGTTCTTC. Translated: CASSQLSSSPPDEQFF.

The chain carries TRBV29-1 and TRBJ1-4; D unclear. The CDR3 loop spans 14 amino acids. V was shortened by 3 bases and J by 0 bases, with 8 bases between the two germline ends. CDR1 is SQVTM and CDR2 is ANQGSEA in the germline V gene. The CDR3 here is CSVELSTTNEKLFF. The DNA for the CDR3 is TGCAGCGTTGAGCTTAGTACAACTAATGAAAAACTGTTTTTT.

The chain recombines TRBV4-1 with TRBJ2-7; 7 bases are a match to TRBD2. The CDR3 loop spans 15 amino acids. With V trimmed by 3 bases and J by 3 bases, 8 bases remained unmatched. Germline CDR1 reads MGHRA; CDR2 reads YSYEKL. The CDR3 DNA reads TGCGCCAGCAGCCATCCTAGCGGCCGAAGCTACGAGCAGTACTTC. Its protein product is CASSHPSGRSYEQYF.